Following are 29 T cell receptor beta chains from one sample sequenced in a study of blood T cell repertoires in COVID-19. TCRdb's copy holds only in-frame clones and misses some; the assay was immunoSEQ multiplex PCR. The sample yields more than 200,000 clones, around 87% seen once. The sample taken for sequencing was peripheral blood. These receptors all come from a woman aged 50 to 60 with COVID-19, enrolled during active disease.

There are a few counts of this clone. The J gene is TRBJ1-4, the V gene TRBV4-1, with a possible D match to TRBD1 (5 bases). Germline V gene data show CDR1 as MGHRA and CDR2 as YSYEKL. The CDR3 spans 13 residues. The V and J ends lost 4 bases and 6 bases respectively, with 9 bases between them. CDR3 bases: TGCGCCAGCAGCCCCGGGGGATATGAAAAACTGTTTTTT. It codes for CASSPGGYEKLFF.

V is TRBV7-8 and J is TRBJ1-2; 12 nucleotides align to TRBD1. The CDR3 covers 15 residues. The V and J ends lost 3 bases and 6 bases, in that order; junction bases with no gene match: 5. The germline gives CDR1 SGHVS, CDR2 FQNEAQ. In DNA form, the CDR3 reads TGTGCCAGCAGCTTCCCGGGACAGGGGGCGGATGGCTACACCTTC. Translation: CASSFPGQGADGYTF.

The genes are TRBV12-5 and TRBJ2-7; 7 nucleotides match TRBD1. V gave up 6 bases and J gave up 6 bases; unmatched junction bases: 11. From germline, CDR1 is LGHNT and CDR2 FRNRAP. The CDR3 covers 14 residues. The CDR3 is CASGQGTVLFEQYF. The DNA of the CDR3 is TGTGCTAGTGGCCAAGGGACAGTCCTTTTCGAGCAGTACTTC.

The V gene is TRBV5-1, the J gene TRBJ1-2; 8 bases are a match to TRBD1. The CDR3 runs 14 residues. Trimming took 3 bases from V and 7 from J; bases not matched to a gene: 8. Germline-derived CDR1 and CDR2 are SGHRS and YFSETQ. Here the CDR3 reads CASSWAGGWGGYTF. The CDR3 nucleotides read TGCGCCAGCAGCTGGGCAGGGGGCTGGGGTGGCTACACCTTC.

The genes are TRBV6-6 and TRBJ1-2; no clear D. Germline CDR1 is MNHNY and CDR2 is SVGAGI (reference sequence). The CDR3 is 13 residues long. Between the trimmed V and J ends, which lost 7 bases and 4 bases, there was a span of 13 bases. The CDR3 nucleotides are TGTGCCAGCAATTATCCCGAGGGCTATGGCTACACCTTC. This codes for CASNYPEGYGYTF.

The V and J genes are TRBV6-5 and TRBJ2-5; 11 positions agree with TRBD2. This CDR3 has 16 amino acids. Trimming removed 2 bases from V and 2 bases from J; junction bases left unmatched: 4. The germline V gene encodes CDR1 MNHEY and CDR2 SVGAGI. Here the CDR3 reads CASSYVVAGGQETQYF. CDR3 DNA sequence: TGTGCCAGCAGTTACGTGGTAGCGGGGGGGCAAGAGACCCAGTACTTC.

J is TRBJ2-3 and V is TRBV12-3 or TRBV12-4; no definite D call. CDR3 size: 12 residues. Deletions cut 1 base from V and 4 bases from J, with 3 bases between. This CDR3 is CASSLVSDTQYF. CDR3 DNA: TGTGCCAGCAGTTTAGTATCAGATACGCAGTATTTT.

The chain uses TRBV7-9 and TRBJ2-1; 7 bases map to TRBD1. This CDR3 is 15 amino acids long. V gave up 5 bases and J gave up 0 bases; unmatched junction bases: 4. Per the germline V gene, CDR1 is SEHNR and CDR2 is FQNEAQ (reference sequence). Here the CDR3 DNA reads TGTGCCAGCAGCATGACAGGGAGCTCCTACAATGAGCAGTTCTTC. Its translation is CASSMTGSSYNEQFF.

The DNA for the CDR3 is TGTGCCAGCAGCCAAGAAGGGCAGGGTACGTCCAAAAACATTCAGTACTTC. Protein product: CASSQEGQGTSKNIQYF. This chain links TRBV4-2 with TRBJ2-4; TRBD1 is a possible D gene (5 bases). This CDR3 is built from 17 residues. CDR1 LGHNA and CDR2 YNFKEQ come from the germline V gene. V was cut by 0 bases and J by 2 bases, with 14 bases left in between.

This chain joins TRBV2 and TRBJ2-7; D uncertain. Germline assignment: CDR1 SNHLY and CDR2 FYNNEI. The V end was cut by 4 bases, the J end by 0 bases, with 13 bases between. The CDR3 consists of 15 residues. CDR3 nucleotide sequence: TGTGCCAGCAGTGGCCTGATGCGGAGCTCCTACGAGCAGTACTTC. This codes for CASSGLMRSSYEQYF.

The V and J genes are TRBV30 and TRBJ2-3; 7 bases fit TRBD1. This CDR3 is 15 amino acids long. The V gene end was trimmed by 0 bases and the J gene end by 0 bases; junction bases not matched to a gene: 3. CDR1 GTSNPN and CDR2 SVGIG come from the germline V gene (reference sequence). The CDR3 nucleotides read TGTGCCTGGAGTGTCTGGGACAGCAGCACAGATACGCAGTATTTT. Protein product: CAWSVWDSSTDTQYF. The variable domain in full, completed from reference TRBV30 and TRBJ2-3, reads SQTIHQWPATLVQPVGSPLSLECTVEGTSNPNLYWYRQAAGRGLQLLFYSVGIGQISSEVPQNLSASRPQDRQFILSSKKLLLSDSGFYLCAWSVWDSSTDTQYFGPGTRLTVL.

J is TRBJ1-1 and V is TRBV10-3, with unresolved D. The CDR3 is made up of 14 amino acids. The germline V and J ends were trimmed by 3 bases and 1 base, with 9 bases remaining between them. CDR1 ENHRY and CDR2 SYGVKD come from the germline V gene. In DNA, the CDR3 is TGTGCCATCAGTGAAATTCCCCAGAACACTGAAGCTTTCTTT. This translates into CAISEIPQNTEAFF.

The chain combines TRBV11-2 with TRBJ1-2, with TRBD1 identical over 11 bases. The ends lost 9 bases at V and 7 bases at J; junction bases unmatched: 4. Looked up from germline, CDR1 is SGHAT and CDR2 is FQNNGV. This CDR3 is built from 12 residues. The CDR3 loop reads CASTGTGGGYTF. The CDR3 DNA reads TGTGCCAGTACCGGGACAGGGGGTGGCTACACCTTC.

The chain employs TRBV24-1 and TRBJ2-3; 9 bases map to TRBD1. Trimming cost V 10 bases and J 0 bases; bases outside gene matches: 10. This CDR3 contains 16 residues. In germline, CDR1 is KGHDR, CDR2 SFDVKD. CDR3 DNA sequence: TGTGCCACTTCTATCGACAGGGGGTCTAGCACAGATACGCAGTATTTT. Translated: CATSIDRGSSTDTQYF.

The rearrangement links TRBV30 to TRBJ1-2, with 9 bases that match TRBD1. The CDR3 totals 13 residues. Trimming at V came to 7 bases and at J to 8 bases, leaving 11 bases not matched to a gene. The germline CDR1 and CDR2 sequences are GTSNPN and SVGIG (reference sequence). The CDR3 protein is CASQPGQGRGYTF. CDR3 nucleotides: TGTGCCTCCCAACCGGGACAGGGAAGGGGCTACACCTTC.

V gene TRBV12-3 or TRBV12-4 combines with J gene TRBJ2-3, with a tentative D call TRBD1 (5 bases). The CDR3 has 13 residues. Trimming shortened V by 3 bases and J by 3 bases, and 7 bases separated the two germline ends. In DNA, the CDR3 is TGTGCCAGCAGTTTCAGACAGACAGATACGCAGTATTTT. Its translation is CASSFRQTDTQYF.

This clone was seen just once. The chain carries TRBV2 and TRBJ2-1; 10 nucleotides match TRBD2. V lost 2 bases, J lost 7 bases, and 5 bases stayed unmatched. Germline values: CDR1 SNHLY, CDR2 FYNNEI. This CDR3 contains 15 residues. The CDR3 spells CASSELAGERNEQFF. The CDR3 DNA is TGTGCCAGCAGTGAACTAGCGGGGGAGCGAAATGAGCAGTTCTTC.

The rearrangement uses TRBV11-2 and TRBJ2-1, with D perhaps matching TRBD1 (6 bases). V lost 6 bases and J 1 base, leaving 13 bases between the germline ends. The CDR3 spans 15 residues. CDR1 and CDR2 (germline): SGHAT, FQNNGV. In DNA form, the CDR3 reads TGTGCCAGCAGGTTAATAGGGGGTTCCTACAATGAGCAGTTCTTC. Translation: CASRLIGGSYNEQFF.

This clone was detected only once. This sequence joins TRBV11-2 and TRBJ2-3; a possible D gene is TRBD2 (6 bases). The CDR3 loop spans 15 amino acids. Germline CDR1 and CDR2: SGHAT and FQNNGV. V lost 4 bases and J 2 bases, leaving 13 bases between the germline ends. The CDR3 DNA reads TGTGCCAGCAGCTCGAGCGGGTCAGTCACAGATACGCAGTATTTT. It specifies CASSSSGSVTDTQYF.

The table lists this clone with a few counts. This chain connects TRBV2 to TRBJ1-5, with 7 bases that match TRBD1. The CDR3 has 14 residues. The ends lost 4 bases at V and 6 bases at J; junction bases unmatched: 6. CDR1 is SNHLY and CDR2 is FYNNEI in the germline V gene. The CDR3 DNA follows: TGTGCCAGCAGTGTTAACAGGGGCGGTCAGCCCCAGCATTTT. Translated: CASSVNRGGQPQHF. The full variable domain, its missing parts supplied by reference TRBV2 and TRBJ1-5, is EPEVTQTPSHQVTQMGQEVILRCVPISNHLYFYWYRQILGQKVEFLVSFYNNEISEKSEIFDDQFSVERPDGSNFTLKIRSTKLEDSAMYFCASSVNRGGQPQHFGDGTRLSIL.

This chain links TRBV13 with TRBJ2-3; TRBD2 is a possible D gene (7 bases). The germline CDR1 and CDR2 sequences are PRHDT and FYEKMQ (reference sequence). Trimming took off 5 bases at V and 4 bases at J, with 16 bases between the two ends. The CDR3 covers 15 residues. The CDR3: CASSGGAFRSDTQYF. CDR3 nucleotide sequence: TGTGCCAGCAGCGGGGGGGCCTTCAGGTCAGATACGCAGTATTTT.

The CDR3: CASSSGTTASTDTQYF. CDR3 coding DNA: TGCGCCAGCAGCTCAGGGACAACAGCTAGCACAGATACGCAGTATTTT. The chain combines TRBV5-1 with TRBJ2-3, with a weak D call TRBD1 (6 bases). The CDR3 sequence is 16 residues long. With 3 bases removed from V and 0 bases from J, the gap between germline ends came to 14 bases. CDR1 and CDR2 from the germline V gene are SGHRS and YFSETQ.

This clone has just one count. The V call is TRBV25-1, the J call TRBJ2-1, with D possibly being TRBD2 (5 bases). CDR3 length: 11 residues. Trimming took 7 bases from V and 9 from J, leaving 10 bases between them. CDR1 and CDR2 from the germline V gene are MGHDK and SYGVNS. Here the CDR3 DNA reads TGTGCCAGCAATCAAGGAGGTGAGCAGTTCTTC. This encodes CASNQGGEQFF.

The V gene is TRBV2, the J gene TRBJ1-5; no firm D call. Germline V gene lookup returns CDR1 SNHLY and CDR2 FYNNEI. V lost 4 bases and J 5 bases, leaving 3 bases between the germline ends. The CDR3 has 11 amino acids. The CDR3 DNA sequence: TGTGCCAGCAGTGCTGATCAGCCCCAGCATTTT. Translating it yields CASSADQPQHF. The full variable domain, its missing parts supplied by reference TRBV2 and TRBJ1-5, is EPEVTQTPSHQVTQMGQEVILRCVPISNHLYFYWYRQILGQKVEFLVSFYNNEISEKSEIFDDQFSVERPDGSNFTLKIRSTKLEDSAMYFCASSADQPQHFGDGTRLSIL.

The chain couples TRBV28 to TRBJ1-1; no firm D call. V lost 2 bases and J 4 bases, leaving 8 bases between the germline ends. Germline V lookup: CDR1 MDHEN, CDR2 SYDVKM. This CDR3 comprises 13 residues. The DNA for the CDR3 is TGTGCCAGCAGTTTAGAGGCCGGCACTGAAGCTTTCTTT. Its protein is CASSLEAGTEAFF.

The rearrangement links TRBV10-2 to TRBJ1-6, with no clear D. The CDR3 runs to 14 residues. The germline gives CDR1 WSHSY, CDR2 SAAADI. V lost 7 bases to trimming and J lost 9 bases, with 16 bases between them. The CDR3 DNA reads TGCGCCAGCAAATGGAGATTGGCGTCTTCACCCCTCCACTTT. This codes for CASKWRLASSPLHF.

This sequence joins TRBV5-1 and TRBJ1-1; D unresolved. The CDR3 sequence is 15 residues long. V shed 6 bases and J shed 0 bases, with 15 bases lying between them. The germline V gene encodes CDR1 SGHRS and CDR2 YFSETQ. CDR3 region: CASKTDLRMNTEAFF. CDR3 sequence (DNA): TGCGCCAGCAAAACAGATCTCCGTATGAACACTGAAGCTTTCTTT.

The chain combines TRBV28 with TRBJ2-7, with 7 nucleotides matching TRBD1. The CDR3 spans 14 residues. The junction had 3 bases not matched to a gene; V was cut back by 2 bases and J by 2 bases. From germline, CDR1 is MDHEN and CDR2 SYDVKM. The CDR3 DNA reads TGTGCCAGCAGTTTAAGGGGGCCCACCTACGAGCAGTACGTC. This codes for CASSLRGPTYEQYV.

The chain links TRBV11-3 to TRBJ2-1; D might be TRBD1 (6 bases). V lost 3 bases, J lost 2 bases, and 17 bases lay in between. This CDR3 spans 17 amino acids. Germline CDR1 SGHNT, CDR2 YENEEA. DNA for the CDR3: TGTGCCAGCAGCTTCTTTGGGCGGGCAGGGGCCTACAATGAGCAGTTCTTC. Amino acids: CASSFFGRAGAYNEQFF.